Shown below are 2 T cell receptor beta chains from a single sample sequenced in a study of T cell repertoires in cytomegalovirus infection. TCRdb independently ran MiXCR on the reads; one entry per CDR3 protein. This sample carries around 630,000 distinct CDR3 sequences, approximately 24% of them seen once, and the ten largest clones take under 8.5%. Sequences were obtained from CD8+ T cells from PBMCs. These receptors all come from a human donor in good health (CMV status not recorded). Some clones in this sample may be carry-over from other donors' samples.

This chain joins TRBV13 and TRBJ2-7; no clear D. Trimming shortened V by 2 bases and J by 2 bases, and 7 bases separated the two germline ends. CDR1 PRHDT and CDR2 FYEKMQ come from the germline V gene (reference sequence). This CDR3 is 13 amino acids long. CDR3 DNA: TGTGCCAGCAGCTTATATACGGCCTACGAGCAGTACTTC. Its translation: CASSLYTAYEQYF.

J is TRBJ2-2 and V is TRBV12-5, with D unclear. This CDR3 region has 11 residues. The V gene's germline CDR1 is LGHNT and CDR2 FRNRAP. Trimming took 2 bases from V and 8 from J, leaving 3 bases between them. The CDR3, as DNA: TGTGCTAGTGGTTTGAAAGGGGAGCTGTTTTTT. It yields the protein CASGLKGELFF.